The 28 T cell receptor beta chains listed next were all sequenced from one sample in a study of cytomegalovirus exposure and HLA in healthy donors. PCR used 60 Vbeta primers and 13 Jbeta primers. The data were produced by immunoSEQ multiplex PCR, yet TCRdb's version contains in-frame clones alone and is incomplete. The table has 140,000 to 150,000 clones, about 10% seen once. The sequenced material came from PBMCs. All receptors derive from a man aged 45-65 years in good health and CMV-seronegative.

This clone was seen a few times. The chain uses TRBV6-4 and TRBJ2-2; D possibly corresponds to TRBD2 (6 bases). The CDR3 extends over 15 amino acids. Germline V CDR1 and CDR2: MRHNA, SNTAGT. Trimming left V 6 bases short and J 0 bases short, with 11 bases between. This CDR3 reads CASSDGTPNTGELFF. CDR3 bases: TGTGCCAGCAGCGACGGGACTCCGAACACCGGGGAGCTGTTTTTT.

This clone was detected only a few times. The chain links TRBV6-1 to TRBJ1-2, with TRBD1 matching over 7 bases. V shed 8 bases, J shed 8 bases, and the junction held 11 bases outside the gene matches. CDR1 is MNHNS, CDR2 SASEGT, per germline. CDR3 length: 13 residues. The CDR3 sequence is CASSQEGAFGYTF. CDR3 DNA: TGTGCCAGCTCCCAAGAGGGGGCTTTCGGCTACACCTTC.

This clone was counted only a few times. The chain carries TRBV5-1 and TRBJ1-1, with a possible D match to TRBD1 (5 bases). Trimming stripped 0 bases from V and 0 bases from J, with 12 bases between. The CDR3 runs to 16 residues. The germline CDR1 and CDR2 sequences are SGHRS and YFSETQ. CDR3 nucleotides: TGCGCCAGCAGCTTGGAGACCACAGGAGTGAACACTGAAGCTTTCTTT. It codes for CASSLETTGVNTEAFF.

This clone was observed a handful of times. The chain employs TRBV15 and TRBJ2-5, with 7 bases lining up with TRBD1. The CDR3 has 15 residues. Germline V lookup: CDR1 LNHNV, CDR2 YYDKDF (reference sequence). J gave up 4 bases and V 5 bases, and 10 bases lay outside the gene matches. The CDR3 nucleotides are TGTGCCACCAGCCCCAATACAGGGGATTTAGAGACCCAGTACTTC. Its protein is CATSPNTGDLETQYF.

The chain combines TRBV18 with TRBJ1-4; TRBD1 aligns across 7 bases. Germline CDR1 and CDR2: KGHSH and LQKENI. The CDR3 runs 13 residues. V lost 9 bases, J lost 4 bases, and 5 bases stayed unmatched. In DNA, the CDR3 is TGTGCCAGTTCTCGGGACAGTAATGAAAAACTGTTTTTT. Translation gives CASSRDSNEKLFF.

This chain connects TRBV5-1 to TRBJ2-3; possible D gene TRBD2, 5 bases. The V end was cut by 0 bases, the J end by 2 bases, with 7 bases between. The CDR3 loop spans 14 amino acids. Germline assignment: CDR1 SGHRS and CDR2 YFSETQ. The CDR3 DNA follows: TGCGCCAGCAGCTTGGCGACTACCACAGATACGCAGTATTTT. Translating it yields CASSLATTTDTQYF.

This sequence joins TRBV6-6 and TRBJ2-5; 7 nucleotides align to TRBD1. The end of the DNA fits TRBJ2-7 better, so the J call may be wrong. This CDR3 comprises 13 residues. Looked up from germline, CDR1 is MNHNY and CDR2 is SVGAGI (reference sequence). The DNA of the CDR3 is TGTGCCAGCAGTTTGACAGGGACCTACGAGCAGTACTTC. Protein product: CASSLTGTYEQYF.

V usage is TRBV11-1 and J usage is TRBJ2-1, with 9 bases that match TRBD2. The germline CDR1 and CDR2 sequences are SGHAT and FQDESV (reference sequence). J lost 6 bases, V lost 3 bases, and 9 bases had no gene match. This CDR3 spans 16 amino acids. CDR3 DNA sequence: TGTGCCAGCAGCTTTTACCTAGCGGGACGTAGCAATGAGCAGTTCTTC. This translates into CASSFYLAGRSNEQFF.

The chain's CDR3 is CASSEARTSGGEETQYF. The CDR3, as DNA: TGTGCCAGCAGTGAAGCGAGAACTAGCGGGGGAGAAGAGACCCAGTACTTC. The chain employs TRBV6-1 and TRBJ2-5, with 11 bases fitting TRBD2. The CDR3 has 17 residues. Germline-derived CDR1 and CDR2 are MNHNS and SASEGT. Germline trimming cut 0 bases from V and 3 bases from J; bases unmatched to any gene: 6.

The chain has TRBV11-2 and TRBJ1-2, with 7 bases lining up with TRBD1. The CDR3 is 16 amino acids. Per the germline V gene, CDR1 is SGHAT and CDR2 is FQNNGV. V was clipped by 6 bases and J by 8 bases; unmatched bases: 18. The CDR3 reads CASRLWRGRGLDGYTF. CDR3 DNA sequence: TGTGCCAGCAGGTTGTGGAGGGGGCGCGGGCTAGACGGCTACACCTTC.

The sample holds a few counts of this clone. An end of the junction differs from the germline gene, which may be a read error. This sequence joins TRBV5-6 and TRBJ2-1, with 12 bases aligning to TRBD2. The CDR3 extends over 16 amino acids. The germline V gene has CDR1 SGHDT and CDR2 YYEEEE. This chain's CDR3 is CACSSLLAGGPIEQFF. CDR3 nucleotide sequence: TGTGCCTGCAGCTCTCTCCTAGCGGGAGGGCCCATTGAGCAGTTCTTC.

The chain links TRBV2 to TRBJ2-1; a possible D gene is TRBD2 (6 bases). Trimming cost V 6 bases and J 6 bases, with 12 bases left between them. Germline loops: CDR1 SNHLY, CDR2 FYNNEI. CDR3 length: 13 residues. The CDR3 DNA reads as TGTGCCAGCAGCTGGGGGACTCCCAATGAGCAGTTCTTC. It codes for CASSWGTPNEQFF.

The genes are TRBV7-3 and TRBJ2-1; 8 bases agree with TRBD1. This CDR3 spans 13 amino acids. V lost 5 bases to trimming and J lost 6 bases; unmatched junction nucleotides: 3. Germline V gene data show CDR1 as SGHTA and CDR2 as FQGTGA. CDR3 protein: CASSLGQGNEQFF. In DNA, the CDR3 is TGTGCCAGCAGCCTAGGACAGGGCAATGAGCAGTTCTTC.

The chain joins TRBV6-5 to TRBJ2-7, with 10 bases that match TRBD1. The CDR3 is 15 amino acids. The V gene end was trimmed by 2 bases and the J gene end by 7 bases; junction bases not matched to a gene: 8. Germline V gives CDR1 MNHEY, CDR2 SVGAGI. The CDR3 spells CASSYRQGAAREQYF. The CDR3 coding sequence is TGTGCCAGCAGTTACCGACAGGGGGCGGCGAGGGAGCAGTACTTC.

This clone was seen only a few times. The genes are TRBV10-3 and TRBJ2-3, with D possibly being TRBD1 (6 bases). Between the trimmed V and J ends, which lost 6 bases and 0 bases, there was a span of 13 bases. This CDR3 comprises 15 residues. CDR1 is ENHRY and CDR2 is SYGVKD in the germline V gene. The CDR3 here is CAIRGAGYSTDTQYF. Written as DNA, the CDR3 is TGTGCCATCAGGGGGGCCGGCTATAGCACAGATACGCAGTATTTT.

This clone appeared a few times. The chain carries TRBV25-1 and TRBJ2-7; a possible D gene is TRBD2 (6 bases). V was shortened by 9 bases and J by 1 base, with 13 bases between the two germline ends. The CDR3 runs to 13 residues. CDR1 is MGHDK and CDR2 is SYGVNS in the germline V gene. As DNA, the CDR3 is TGTGCCAGTAGCGGCGAGGGTTCCTACGAGCAGTACTTC. It codes for CASSGEGSYEQYF.

This clone was detected only a few times. This rearrangement joins TRBV5-1 to TRBJ2-3; D is possibly TRBD2 (6 bases). Germline V gene lookup returns CDR1 SGHRS and CDR2 YFSETQ. This CDR3 region has 17 residues. The V and J ends lost 1 base and 3 bases respectively, with 18 bases between them. The CDR3 loop reads CASSLFQAGAGTDTQYF. CDR3 nucleotide sequence: TGCGCCAGCAGCTTGTTCCAGGCCGGGGCGGGGACAGATACGCAGTATTTT.

The rearrangement links TRBV2 to TRBJ2-5; D remains ambiguous. Trimming took 6 bases from V and 3 from J, leaving 5 bases between them. This CDR3 has 11 amino acids. Germline loops: CDR1 SNHLY, CDR2 FYNNEI. As DNA, the CDR3 is TGTGCCAGCAGCGTCGAAGAGACCCAGTACTTC. Protein product: CASSVEETQYF.

This chain connects TRBV7-9 to TRBJ2-1, with 9 nucleotides matching TRBD2. This CDR3 is built from 15 residues. J gave up 4 bases and V 5 bases, and 6 bases lay outside the gene matches. Germline values: CDR1 SEHNR, CDR2 FQNEAQ (reference sequence). CDR3 DNA: TGTGCCAGCAGCGCCTTAGCGGGAGCTTACAATGAGCAGTTCTTC. This encodes CASSALAGAYNEQFF.

The V and J genes are TRBV21-1 and TRBJ2-7; the DNA was not used to check the table's D call, TRBD1. TRBV21-1 is recorded as a pseudogene. This CDR3 has 16 amino acids. CDR3 nucleotides: TGTGCCAGCAGCAGACATGGGACAGGGGTTTCGTACGAGCAGTACTTC. Protein sequence: CASSRHGTGVSYEQYF.

A few counts support this clone. V gene TRBV5-1 combines with J gene TRBJ1-2, with unresolved D. This CDR3 is built from 12 residues. The germline CDR1 and CDR2 sequences are SGHRS and YFSETQ. V lost 3 bases and J 1 base, leaving 4 bases between the germline ends. DNA of the CDR3: TGCGCCAGCAGCTCGGGTAACTATGGCTACACCTTC. It specifies CASSSGNYGYTF. The full variable domain, completed using reference TRBV5-1 and TRBJ1-2, is KAGVTQTPRYLIKTRGQQVTLSCSPISGHRSVSWYQQTPGQGLQFLFEYFSETQRNKGNFPGRFSGRQFSNSRSEMNVSTLELGDSALYLCASSSGNYGYTFGSGTRLTVV.

The rearrangement uses TRBV5-1 and TRBJ2-1, with 9 bases matching TRBD1. Germline CDR1 SGHRS, CDR2 YFSETQ. J was trimmed by 9 bases and V by 2 bases; bases with no gene match: 6. This CDR3 has 14 residues. The CDR3 loop is CASSFPGQGGEQFF. The CDR3 nucleotides read TGCGCCAGCAGCTTTCCGGGACAGGGTGGTGAGCAGTTCTTC. Supplemented by reference TRBV5-1 and TRBJ2-1, the full variable domain reads KAGVTQTPRYLIKTRGQQVTLSCSPISGHRSVSWYQQTPGQGLQFLFEYFSETQRNKGNFPGRFSGRQFSNSRSEMNVSTLELGDSALYLCASSFPGQGGEQFFGPGTRLTVL.

V is TRBV7-2 and J is TRBJ2-2; D remains unclear. CDR3 length: 15 amino acids. V was pared by 4 bases and J by 5 bases, with 14 bases between. Per germline, CDR1 SGHTA and CDR2 FQGNSA. The CDR3 nucleotides are TGTGCCAGCAGCTCCCGGGTCCTTTCGACCGGGGAGCTGTTTTTT. Its translation: CASSSRVLSTGELFF.

The rearrangement uses TRBV19 and TRBJ2-5; unclear D gene. The CDR3 runs 14 residues. Looked up from germline, CDR1 is LNHDA and CDR2 is SQIVND (reference sequence). Trimming removed 3 bases from V and 0 bases from J, with 8 bases in between. The chain's CDR3 is CASSISLYQETQYF. CDR3 nucleotide sequence: TGTGCCAGTAGTATCTCGTTGTACCAAGAGACCCAGTACTTC.

This clone was seen more than once but under ten times. The sample holds other DNA sequences that translate to the same CDR3. The rearrangement joins TRBV25-1 to TRBJ1-1; 7 bases agree with TRBD1. CDR1 and CDR2 (germline): MGHDK, SYGVNS. J lost 5 bases, V lost 5 bases, and 5 bases had no gene match. The CDR3 covers 13 residues. CDR3 sequence reads: CASSTTGDTEAFF. The CDR3 DNA follows: TGTGCCAGCAGTACTACAGGGGATACTGAAGCTTTCTTT.

This clone was counted only a few times. This chain uses TRBV7-9 with TRBJ2-7, with 11 bases identical to TRBD1. The germline V gene encodes CDR1 SEHNR and CDR2 FQNEAQ (reference sequence). Trimming cost V 3 bases and J 3 bases; bases outside gene matches: 1. The CDR3 is 14 amino acids. CDR3 protein: CASSLGQGDYEQYF. CDR3 coding DNA: TGTGCCAGCAGCTTGGGACAGGGGGACTACGAGCAGTACTTC. Full variable domain (missing parts from reference TRBV7-9 and TRBJ2-7): DTGVSQNPRHKITKRGQNVTFRCDPISEHNRLYWYRQTLGQGPEFLTYFQNEAQLEKSRLLSDRFSAERPKGSFSTLEIQRTEQGDSAMYLCASSLGQGDYEQYFGPGTRLTVT.

On this clone itself: A read error may produce the germline difference seen at one junction end. This CDR3 is also generated by other DNA sequences in the sample. V usage is TRBV28 and J usage is TRBJ1-1; D uncertain. Germline V gene sequence: CDR1 MDHEN, CDR2 SYDVKM. The CDR3 has 12 amino acids. The DNA of the CDR3 is TGTGCAAGCAGTTCTAGAGTCACTGAAGCTTTCTTT. This gives the protein CASSSRVTEAFF. Full variable domain (missing parts from reference TRBV28 and TRBJ1-1): DVKVTQSSRYLVKRTGEKVFLECVQDMDHENMFWYRQDPGLGLRLIYFSYDVKMKEKGDIPEGYSVSREKKERFSLILESASTNQTSMYLCASSSRVTEAFFGQGTRLTVV.

This clone was counted a few times. The genes are TRBV6-5 and TRBJ2-7, with a possible D match to TRBD1 (6 bases). This CDR3 has 15 residues. Germline V gene sequence: CDR1 MNHEY, CDR2 SVGAGI. The V end was cut by 2 bases, the J end by 4 bases, with 15 bases between. The CDR3 DNA sequence: TGTGCCAGCAGTTACATCTCCAGGGGTGCGTACGAGCAGTACTTC. It translates to CASSYISRGAYEQYF.